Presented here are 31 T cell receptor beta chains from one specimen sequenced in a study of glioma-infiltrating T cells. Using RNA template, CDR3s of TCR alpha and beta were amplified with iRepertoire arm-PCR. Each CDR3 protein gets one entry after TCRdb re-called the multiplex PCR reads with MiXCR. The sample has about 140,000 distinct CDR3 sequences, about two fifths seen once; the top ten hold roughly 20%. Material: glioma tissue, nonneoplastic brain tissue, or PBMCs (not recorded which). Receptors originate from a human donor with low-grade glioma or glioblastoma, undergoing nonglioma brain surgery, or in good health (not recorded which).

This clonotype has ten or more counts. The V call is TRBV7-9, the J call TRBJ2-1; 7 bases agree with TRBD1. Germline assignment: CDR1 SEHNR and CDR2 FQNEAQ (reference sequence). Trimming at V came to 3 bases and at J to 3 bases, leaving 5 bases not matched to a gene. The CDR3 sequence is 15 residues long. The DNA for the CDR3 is TGTGCCAGCAGCTTTTGGCAGGGGGACTACAATGAGCAGTTCTTC. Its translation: CASSFWQGDYNEQFF.

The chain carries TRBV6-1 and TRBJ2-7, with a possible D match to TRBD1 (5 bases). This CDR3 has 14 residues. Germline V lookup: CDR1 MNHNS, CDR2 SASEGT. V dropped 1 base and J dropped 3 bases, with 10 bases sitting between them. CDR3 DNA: TGTGCCAGCAGTGAAGGGGGCAGATACTACGAGCAGTACTTC. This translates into CASSEGGRYYEQYF.

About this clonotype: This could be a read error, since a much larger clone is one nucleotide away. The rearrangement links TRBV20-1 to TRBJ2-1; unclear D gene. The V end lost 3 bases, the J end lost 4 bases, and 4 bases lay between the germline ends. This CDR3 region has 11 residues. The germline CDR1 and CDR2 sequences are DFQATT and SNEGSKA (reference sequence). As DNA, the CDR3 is TGCAGTGCTAGTAATTACAATGAGCAGTTCTTC. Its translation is CSASNYNEQFF.

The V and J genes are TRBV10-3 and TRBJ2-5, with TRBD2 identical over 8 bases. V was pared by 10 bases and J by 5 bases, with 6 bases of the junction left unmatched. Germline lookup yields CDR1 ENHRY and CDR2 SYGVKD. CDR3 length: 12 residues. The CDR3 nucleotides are TGTGCCACCGGGAGCGGGGGTGAGACCCAGTACTTC. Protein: CATGSGGETQYF.

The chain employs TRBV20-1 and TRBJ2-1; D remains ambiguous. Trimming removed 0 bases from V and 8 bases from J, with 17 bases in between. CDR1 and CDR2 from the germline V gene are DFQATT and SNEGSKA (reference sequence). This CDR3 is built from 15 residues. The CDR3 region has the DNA TGCAGTGCTAGAGATTTGGCAATTGGCGGCGATGAGCAGTTCTTC. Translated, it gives CSARDLAIGGDEQFF.

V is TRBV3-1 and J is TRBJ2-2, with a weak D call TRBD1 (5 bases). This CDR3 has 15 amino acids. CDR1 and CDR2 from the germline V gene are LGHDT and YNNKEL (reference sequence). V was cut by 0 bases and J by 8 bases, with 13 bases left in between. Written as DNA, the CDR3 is TGTGCCAGCAGCCAAGACAGGGTCCGAGCGGGGGAGCTGTTTTTT. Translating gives CASSQDRVRAGELFF.

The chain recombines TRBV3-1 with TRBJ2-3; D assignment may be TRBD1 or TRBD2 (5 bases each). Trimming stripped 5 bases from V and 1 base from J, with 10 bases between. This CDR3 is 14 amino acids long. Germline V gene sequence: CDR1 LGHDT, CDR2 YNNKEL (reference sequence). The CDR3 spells CASSGTQGTDTQYF. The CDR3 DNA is TGTGCCAGCAGCGGGACCCAAGGCACAGATACGCAGTATTTT.

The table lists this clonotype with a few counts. In DNA form, the CDR3 reads TGCAGTGCTAGAGCGGAGCTCTCCTACGAGCAGTACTTC. Translation gives CSARAELSYEQYF. The chain uses TRBV20-1 and TRBJ2-7; D gene uncertain. The CDR3 is 13 amino acids. The ends were cut back, 1 base at V and 0 bases at J, with 7 bases in the middle. The V gene's germline CDR1 is DFQATT and CDR2 SNEGSKA (reference sequence).

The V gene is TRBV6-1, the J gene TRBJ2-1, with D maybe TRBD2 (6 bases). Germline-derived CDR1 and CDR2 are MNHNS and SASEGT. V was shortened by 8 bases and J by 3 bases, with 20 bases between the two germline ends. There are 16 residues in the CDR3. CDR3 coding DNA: TGTGCCAGCCAGTCTGCTAGCGCGAGAAACTACAATGAGCAGTTCTTC. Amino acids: CASQSASARNYNEQFF.

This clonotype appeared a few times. The CDR3 loop is CASSFGAASSYNEQFF. Written as DNA, the CDR3 is TGTGCCAGCAGTTTCGGGGCGGCAAGCTCCTACAATGAGCAGTTCTTC. The V and J genes are TRBV27 and TRBJ2-1; either TRBD1 or TRBD2 may fit D (5 bases each). This CDR3 has 16 amino acids. Trimming stripped 3 bases from V and 0 bases from J, with 12 bases between. Looked up from germline, CDR1 is MNHEY and CDR2 is SMNVEV (reference sequence).

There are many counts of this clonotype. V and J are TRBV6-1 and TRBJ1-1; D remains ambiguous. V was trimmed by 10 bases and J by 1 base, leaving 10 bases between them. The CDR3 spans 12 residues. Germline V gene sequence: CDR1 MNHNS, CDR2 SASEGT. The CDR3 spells CAIMDWNTEAFF. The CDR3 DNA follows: TGTGCCATAATGGACTGGAACACTGAAGCTTTCTTT.

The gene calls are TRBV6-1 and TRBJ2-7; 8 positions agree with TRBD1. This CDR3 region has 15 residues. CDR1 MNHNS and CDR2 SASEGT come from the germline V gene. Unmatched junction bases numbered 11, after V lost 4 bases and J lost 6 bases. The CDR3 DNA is TGTGCCAGCAGTGCGACCGGGACAGGTCTCTCCGAGCAGTACTTC. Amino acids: CASSATGTGLSEQYF.

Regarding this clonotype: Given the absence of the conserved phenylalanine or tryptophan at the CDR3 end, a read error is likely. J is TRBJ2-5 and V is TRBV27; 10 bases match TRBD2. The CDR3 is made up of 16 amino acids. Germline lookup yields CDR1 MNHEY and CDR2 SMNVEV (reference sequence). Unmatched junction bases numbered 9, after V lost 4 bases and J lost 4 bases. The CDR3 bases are TGTGCCAGCAGTTCTCCCCTAGCGGGAGAAGGAGAGACCCAGTACCTC. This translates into CASSSPLAGEGETQYL.

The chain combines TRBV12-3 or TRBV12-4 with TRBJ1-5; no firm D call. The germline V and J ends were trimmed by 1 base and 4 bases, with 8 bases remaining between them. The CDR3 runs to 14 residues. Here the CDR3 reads CASSLEQVNQPQHF. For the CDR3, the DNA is TGTGCCAGCAGTTTAGAACAAGTTAATCAGCCCCAGCATTTT.

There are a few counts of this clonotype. DNA for the CDR3: TGTGCCAGCAGCCAAGATTCCAGCGGGAGCGATACGCAGTATTTT. Translating it yields CASSQDSSGSDTQYF. V is TRBV4-2 and J is TRBJ2-3; the match to TRBD2 covers 8 bases. The V and J ends lost 0 bases and 6 bases, in that order; junction bases with no gene match: 5. Germline lookup yields CDR1 LGHNA and CDR2 YNFKEQ. The CDR3 is 15 amino acids.

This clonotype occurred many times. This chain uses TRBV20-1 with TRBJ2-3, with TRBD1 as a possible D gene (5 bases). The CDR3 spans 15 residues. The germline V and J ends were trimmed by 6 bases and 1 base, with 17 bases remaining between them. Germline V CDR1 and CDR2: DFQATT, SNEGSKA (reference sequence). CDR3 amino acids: CSAIGHDRGTDTQYF. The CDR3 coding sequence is TGCAGTGCCATAGGTCACGACAGAGGCACAGATACGCAGTATTTT.

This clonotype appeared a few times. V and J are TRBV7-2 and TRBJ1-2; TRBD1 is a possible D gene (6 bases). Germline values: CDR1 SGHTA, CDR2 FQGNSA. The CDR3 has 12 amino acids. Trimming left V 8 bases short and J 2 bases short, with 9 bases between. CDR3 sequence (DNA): TGTGCCAGCGGGCAGGGGAACTATGGCTACACCTTC. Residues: CASGQGNYGYTF.

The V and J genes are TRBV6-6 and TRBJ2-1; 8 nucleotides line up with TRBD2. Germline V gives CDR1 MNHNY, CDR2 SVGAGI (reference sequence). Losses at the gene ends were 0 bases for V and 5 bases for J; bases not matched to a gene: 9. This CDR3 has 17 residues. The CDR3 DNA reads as TGTGCCAGCAGTTACTCACCCACGACTAGCGCTAACAATGAGCAGTTCTTC. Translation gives CASSYSPTTSANNEQFF.

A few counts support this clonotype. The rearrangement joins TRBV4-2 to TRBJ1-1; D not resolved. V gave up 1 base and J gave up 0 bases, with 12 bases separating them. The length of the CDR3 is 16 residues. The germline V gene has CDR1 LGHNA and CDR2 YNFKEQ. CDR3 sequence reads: CASSQVRTDMNTEAFF. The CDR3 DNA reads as TGTGCCAGCAGCCAAGTAAGGACGGATATGAACACTGAAGCTTTCTTT.

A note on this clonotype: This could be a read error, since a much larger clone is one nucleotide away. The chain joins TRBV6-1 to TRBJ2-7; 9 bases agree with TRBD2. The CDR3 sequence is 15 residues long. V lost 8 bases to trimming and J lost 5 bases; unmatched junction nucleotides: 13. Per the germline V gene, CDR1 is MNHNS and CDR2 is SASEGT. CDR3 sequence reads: CASDGRREGRNEQYF. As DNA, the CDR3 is TGTGCCAGCGATGGGCGGCGGGAGGGCCGAAACGAGCAGTACTTC.

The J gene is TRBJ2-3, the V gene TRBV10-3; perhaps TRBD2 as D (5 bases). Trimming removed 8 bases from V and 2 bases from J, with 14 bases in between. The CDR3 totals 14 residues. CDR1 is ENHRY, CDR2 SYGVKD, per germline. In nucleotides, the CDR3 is TGTGCCATCCGGGGTAGTCCTTACACAGATACGCAGTATTTT. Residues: CAIRGSPYTDTQYF.

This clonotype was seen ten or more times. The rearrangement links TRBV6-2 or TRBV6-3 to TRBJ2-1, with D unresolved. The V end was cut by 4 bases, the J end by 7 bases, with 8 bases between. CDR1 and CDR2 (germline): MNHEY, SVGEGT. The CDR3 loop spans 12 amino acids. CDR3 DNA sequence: TGTGCCAGCAGTTTCTCTCAGAATGAGCAGTTCTTC. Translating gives CASSFSQNEQFF.

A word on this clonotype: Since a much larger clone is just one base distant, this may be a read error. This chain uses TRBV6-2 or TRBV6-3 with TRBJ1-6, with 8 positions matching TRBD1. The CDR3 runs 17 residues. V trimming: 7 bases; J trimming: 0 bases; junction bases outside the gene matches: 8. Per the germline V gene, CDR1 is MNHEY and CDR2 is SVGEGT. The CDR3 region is CASNLTGASSYNSPLHF. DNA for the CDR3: TGTGCCAGCAATCTGACAGGGGCCAGCTCCTATAATTCACCCCTCCACTTT.

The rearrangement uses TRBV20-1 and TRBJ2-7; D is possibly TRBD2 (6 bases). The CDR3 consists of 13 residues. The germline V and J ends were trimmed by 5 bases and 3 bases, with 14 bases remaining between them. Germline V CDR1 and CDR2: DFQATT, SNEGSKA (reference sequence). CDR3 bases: TGCAGTGCTCCGGGACTTGGGAACTACGAGCAGTACTTC. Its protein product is CSAPGLGNYEQYF.

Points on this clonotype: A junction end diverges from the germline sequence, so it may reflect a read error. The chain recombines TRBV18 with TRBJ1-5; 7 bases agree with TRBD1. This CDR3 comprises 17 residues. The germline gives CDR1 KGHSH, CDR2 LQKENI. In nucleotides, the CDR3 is TGTGCCAGCTCACCACAAGTCGGGACAGCTAGCGATCAGCCCCAGCATTTT. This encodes CASSPQVGTASDQPQHF.

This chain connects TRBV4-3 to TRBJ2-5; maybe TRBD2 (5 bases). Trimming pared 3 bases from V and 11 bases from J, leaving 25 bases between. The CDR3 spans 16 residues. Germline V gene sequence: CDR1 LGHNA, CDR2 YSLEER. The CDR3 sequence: CASSQNLEGVGNEQYF. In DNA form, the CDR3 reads TGCGCCAGCAGCCAGAACCTAGAGGGAGTCGGCAATGAGCAGTACTTC.

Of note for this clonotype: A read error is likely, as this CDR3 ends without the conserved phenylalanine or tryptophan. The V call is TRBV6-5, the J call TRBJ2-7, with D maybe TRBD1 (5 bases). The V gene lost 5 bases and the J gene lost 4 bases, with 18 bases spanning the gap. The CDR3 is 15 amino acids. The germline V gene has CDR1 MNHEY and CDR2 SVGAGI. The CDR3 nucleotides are TGTGCCAGCAGTGAATCTTCAGGGATTCAGTACGAGCAGTACCTC. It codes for CASSESSGIQYEQYL.

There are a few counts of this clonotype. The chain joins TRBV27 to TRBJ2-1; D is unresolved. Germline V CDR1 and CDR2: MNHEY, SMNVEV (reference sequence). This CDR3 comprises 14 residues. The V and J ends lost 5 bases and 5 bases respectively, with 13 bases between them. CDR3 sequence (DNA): TGTGCCAGCAGTGGTGGGCGTTTCGACAATGAGCAGTTCTTC. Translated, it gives CASSGGRFDNEQFF.

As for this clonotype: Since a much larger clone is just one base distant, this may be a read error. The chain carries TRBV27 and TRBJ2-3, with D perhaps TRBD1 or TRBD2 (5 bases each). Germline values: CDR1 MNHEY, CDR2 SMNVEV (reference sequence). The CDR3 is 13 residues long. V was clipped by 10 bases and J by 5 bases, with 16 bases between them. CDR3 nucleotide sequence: TGTGCCACCTCGGGACCAGCTGGAGATACGCAGTATTTT. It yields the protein CATSGPAGDTQYF.

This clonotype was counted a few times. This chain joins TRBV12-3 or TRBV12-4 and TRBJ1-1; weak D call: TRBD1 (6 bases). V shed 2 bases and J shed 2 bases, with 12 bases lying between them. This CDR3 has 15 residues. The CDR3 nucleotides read TGTGCCAGCAGTTTAAGAGGGGGACAAAACACTGAAGCTTTCTTT. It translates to CASSLRGGQNTEAFF.

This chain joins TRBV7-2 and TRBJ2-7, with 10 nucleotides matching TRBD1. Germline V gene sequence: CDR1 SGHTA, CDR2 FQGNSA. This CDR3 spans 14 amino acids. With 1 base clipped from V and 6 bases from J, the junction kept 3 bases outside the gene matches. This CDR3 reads CASSLGTGGREQYF. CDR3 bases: TGTGCCAGCAGCTTAGGGACAGGGGGTCGCGAGCAGTACTTC.